This T cell receptor (beta chain) was recorded in a study of patients and donors after allogeneic stem cell transplantation. In its sample, this clonotype was seen many times. Germline V gives CDR1 SGHTA, CDR2 FQGNSA. The V and J ends lost 3 bases and 8 bases respectively, with 15 bases between them. The CDR3 runs 14 residues. Via MiXCR, TCRdb re-called the RT-PCR reads, giving one row per CDR3 protein. The table shows almost 90,000 distinct CDR3 sequences, with around 5% occurring only once. The TCR comes from a human donor who was either an allogeneic HSCT recipient or a stem cell or donor lymphocyte infusion donor (not recorded which). It is not recorded whose cells these are; they may come from a transplant donor. Input material: blood, either unsorted or a sorted T cell fraction (not recorded which). V is TRBV7-2 and J is TRBJ2-3, with D perhaps matching TRBD1 or TRBD2 (5 bases each). The CDR3 region has the DNA TGTGCCAGCAGCTTGGGACCCTCCTTCAGTACGCAGTATTTT. It is translated as CASSLGPSFSTQYF. The full variable domain, rest sourced from reference TRBV7-2 and TRBJ2-3, is GAGVSQSPSNKVTEKGKDVELRCDPISGHTALYWYRQSLGQGLEFLIYFQGNSAPDKSGLPSDRFSAERTGGSVSTLTIQRTQQEDSAVYLCASSLGPSFSTQYFGPGTRLTVL.